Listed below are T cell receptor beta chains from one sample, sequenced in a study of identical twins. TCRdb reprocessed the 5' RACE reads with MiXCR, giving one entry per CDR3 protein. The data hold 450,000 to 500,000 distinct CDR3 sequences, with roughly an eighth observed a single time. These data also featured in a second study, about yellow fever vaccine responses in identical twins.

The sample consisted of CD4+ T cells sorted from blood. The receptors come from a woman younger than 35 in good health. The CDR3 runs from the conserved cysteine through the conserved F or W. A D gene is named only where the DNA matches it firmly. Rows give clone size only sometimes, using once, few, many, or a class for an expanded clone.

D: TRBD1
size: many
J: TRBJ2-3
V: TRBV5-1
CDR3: CASNLRGLVTDTQYF
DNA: TGCGCCAGCAACCTTAGGGGGCTAGTCACAGATACGCAGTATTTT

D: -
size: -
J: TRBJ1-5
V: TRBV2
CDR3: CASRGVYSNQPQHF
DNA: TGTGCCAGCAGGGGAGTTTATAGCAATCAGCCCCAGCATTTT

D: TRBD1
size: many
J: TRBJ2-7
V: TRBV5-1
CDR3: CASSRTPGQAPEQYF
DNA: TGCGCCAGCAGTAGGACTCCGGGACAGGCCCCCGAGCAGTACTTC

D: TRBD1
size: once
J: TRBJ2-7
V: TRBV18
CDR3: CASSPPTTGAYEQYF
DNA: TGTGCCAGCTCACCACCCACGACAGGGGCCTACGAGCAGTACTTC

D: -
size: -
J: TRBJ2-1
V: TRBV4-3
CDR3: CASSQEGQPNEQFF
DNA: TGCGCCAGCAGCCAAGAGGGACAACCCAATGAGCAGTTCTTC

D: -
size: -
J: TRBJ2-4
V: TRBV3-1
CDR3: CASSSPAGIQYF
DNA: TGTGCCAGCAGTTCCCCTGCGGGCATTCAGTACTTC

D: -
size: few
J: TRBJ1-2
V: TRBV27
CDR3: CASSLLGQSRYGYTF
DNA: TGTGCCAGCAGTCTTTTGGGACAAAGTCGCTATGGCTACACCTTC

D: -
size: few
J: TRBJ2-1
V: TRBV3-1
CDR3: CASSEHGVGNEQFF
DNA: TGTGCCAGCAGCGAGCATGGTGTGGGGAATGAGCAGTTCTTC

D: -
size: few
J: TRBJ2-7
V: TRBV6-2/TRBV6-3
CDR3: CASSTDSPEQYF
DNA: TGTGCCAGCAGCACTGACAGTCCCGAGCAGTACTTC

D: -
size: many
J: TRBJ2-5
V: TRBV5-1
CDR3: CASGQAGHAKETQYF
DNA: TGCGCCAGCGGGCAAGCGGGACATGCGAAAGAGACCCAGTACTTC

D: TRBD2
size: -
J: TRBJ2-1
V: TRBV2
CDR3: CASSEENSGGNEQFF
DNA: TGTGCCAGCAGTGAAGAAAATAGCGGGGGGAATGAGCAGTTCTTC

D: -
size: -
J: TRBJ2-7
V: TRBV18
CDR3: CASSPLPRGHLDEQYF
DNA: TGTGCCAGCTCACCACTCCCACGGGGCCACCTAGACGAGCAGTACTTC

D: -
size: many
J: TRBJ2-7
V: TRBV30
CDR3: CAWSRQYEQYF
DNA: TGTGCCTGGAGCCGCCAATACGAGCAGTACTTC

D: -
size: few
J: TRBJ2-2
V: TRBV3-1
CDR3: CATEQGQKRTGELFF
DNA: TGTGCCACCGAACAGGGACAAAAGAGAACCGGGGAGCTGTTTTTT

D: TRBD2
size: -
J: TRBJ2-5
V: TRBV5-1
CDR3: CASELAGGPQETQYF
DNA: TGCGCCAGCGAGCTAGCGGGGGGGCCACAAGAGACCCAGTACTTC

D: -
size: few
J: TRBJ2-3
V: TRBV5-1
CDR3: CASRKSHSSTDTQYF
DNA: TGCGCCAGCAGGAAAAGCCACTCTAGCACAGATACGCAGTATTTT

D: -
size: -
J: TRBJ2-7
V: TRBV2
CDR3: CASSEVVYEQYF
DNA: TGTGCCAGCAGTGAGGTTGTTTACGAGCAGTACTTC

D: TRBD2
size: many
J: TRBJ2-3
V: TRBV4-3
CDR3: CASSQALIAGVSPDTQYF
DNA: TGCGCCAGCAGCCAAGCCCTGATAGCGGGAGTGTCCCCAGATACGCAGTATTTT

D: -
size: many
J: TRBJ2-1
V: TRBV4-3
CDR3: CASSQYLTLSANNEQFF
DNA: TGCGCCAGCAGCCAATATCTTACCCTGTCAGCGAACAATGAGCAGTTCTTC

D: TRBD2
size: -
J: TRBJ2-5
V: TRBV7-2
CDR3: CASSLVASAGGAQTQYF
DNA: TGTGCCAGCAGCTTAGTGGCCTCAGCGGGGGGCGCCCAGACCCAGTACTTC

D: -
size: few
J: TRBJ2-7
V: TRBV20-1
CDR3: CSAPGTAYEQYF
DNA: TGCAGTGCCCCCGGGACGGCCTACGAGCAGTACTTC

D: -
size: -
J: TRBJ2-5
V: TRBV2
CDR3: CASALAETQYF
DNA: TGTGCCAGCGCTCTGGCGGAGACCCAGTACTTC

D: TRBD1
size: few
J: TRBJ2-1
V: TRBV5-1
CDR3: CASSWATGAYNEQFF
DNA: TGCGCCAGCAGCTGGGCGACAGGGGCCTACAATGAGCAGTTCTTC

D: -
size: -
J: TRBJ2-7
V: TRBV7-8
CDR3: CASSSYRTDWDF
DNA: TGTGCCAGCAGCTCATACAGGACCGATTGGGACTTC

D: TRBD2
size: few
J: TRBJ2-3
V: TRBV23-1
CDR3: CASSQSGGGRGLQDTQYF
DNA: TGCGCCAGCAGTCAATCCGGAGGCGGGAGGGGACTCCAGGATACGCAGTATTTT

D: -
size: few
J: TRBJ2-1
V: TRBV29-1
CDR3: CSVDGGGEQFF
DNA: TGCAGCGTTGACGGGGGAGGTGAGCAGTTCTTC

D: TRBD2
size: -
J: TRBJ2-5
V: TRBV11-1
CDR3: CASSRGLAGGRLQETQYF
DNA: TGTGCCAGCAGCCGTGGACTAGCGGGGGGGCGATTGCAAGAGACCCAGTACTTC

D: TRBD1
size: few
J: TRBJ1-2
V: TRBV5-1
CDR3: CASSGTANYGYTF
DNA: TGCGCCAGCAGCGGGACAGCTAACTATGGCTACACCTTC

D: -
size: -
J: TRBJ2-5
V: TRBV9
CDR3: CASSGGAGGTETQYF
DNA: TGTGCCAGCAGCGGGGGGGCAGGGGGGACAGAGACCCAGTACTTC

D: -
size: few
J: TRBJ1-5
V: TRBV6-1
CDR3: CASRWGQNSNQPQHF
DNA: TGTGCCAGCAGATGGGGGCAGAATAGCAATCAGCCCCAGCATTTT

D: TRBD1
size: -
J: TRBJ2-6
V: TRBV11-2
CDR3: CASSLVGQGSTGANVLTF
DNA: TGTGCCAGCAGCCTAGTGGGACAGGGTAGTACTGGGGCCAACGTCCTGACTTTC

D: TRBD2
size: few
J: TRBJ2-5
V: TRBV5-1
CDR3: CASSLGDAGGQETQYF
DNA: TGCGCCAGCAGCTTGGGAGACGCGGGGGGGCAGGAGACCCAGTACTTC

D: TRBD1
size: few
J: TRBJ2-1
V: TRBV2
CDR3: CASSKPGQGGDEQFF
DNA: TGTGCCAGCAGTAAACCGGGACAGGGTGGCGATGAGCAGTTCTTC

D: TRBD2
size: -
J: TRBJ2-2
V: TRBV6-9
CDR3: CASSPRLAGVPSGELFF
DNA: TGTGCCAGCAGCCCCCGACTAGCGGGGGTCCCTTCCGGGGAGCTGTTTTTT

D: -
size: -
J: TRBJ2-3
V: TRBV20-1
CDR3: CSARLAGADTQYF
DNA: TGCAGTGCTAGACTAGCAGGGGCCGATACGCAGTATTTT

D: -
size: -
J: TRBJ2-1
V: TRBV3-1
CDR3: CASSQKRSNEQFF
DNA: TGTGCCAGCAGCCAAAAGCGGAGCAATGAGCAGTTCTTC

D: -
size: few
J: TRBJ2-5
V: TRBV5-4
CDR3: CASSLRSLGQETQYF
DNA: TGTGCCAGCAGCTTGAGGTCCCTGGGACAAGAGACCCAGTACTTC

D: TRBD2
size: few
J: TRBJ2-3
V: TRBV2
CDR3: CASSSGRRYPDTQYF
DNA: TGTGCCAGCAGTAGCGGGAGACGTTACCCAGATACGCAGTATTTT

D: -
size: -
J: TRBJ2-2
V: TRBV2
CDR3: CASSKLRDPGELFF
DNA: TGTGCCAGCAGCAAGTTACGGGACCCCGGGGAGCTGTTTTTT

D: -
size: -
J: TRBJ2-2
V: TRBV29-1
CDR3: CSVDEGNTGELFF
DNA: TGCAGCGTTGACGAGGGGAACACCGGGGAGCTGTTTTTT

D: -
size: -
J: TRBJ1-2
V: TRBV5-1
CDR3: CASSSGAGPGYGYTF
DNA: TGCGCCAGCAGCTCAGGTGCGGGGCCCGGCTATGGCTACACCTTC

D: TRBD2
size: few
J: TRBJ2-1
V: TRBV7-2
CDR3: CASSLDAREGNEQFF
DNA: TGTGCCAGCAGCTTAGATGCGCGGGAGGGCAATGAGCAGTTCTTC